Shown below are 12 T cell receptor beta chains from a single sample sequenced in a study of a mutant IDH1 vaccine in newly diagnosed glioma. Time point meaning: week 47, end of study. A 20-mer mutant IDH1 peptide at 300 ug was injected subcutaneously with topical imiquimod. This table comes from immunoSEQ multiplex PCR, and its TCRdb copy is limited to in-frame clones, with some not included. The data contain about 35,000 clones, 87% of them singletons. These receptors' antigens are unknown. The sequences come from PBMCs, collected from a glioma patient whose treatment included an IDH1 peptide vaccine. The receptors derive from a woman aged 25 to 39 with glioma.

V and J are TRBV4-2 and TRBJ2-2; 9 bases are a match to TRBD2. The germline CDR1 and CDR2 sequences are LGHNA and YNFKEQ. Unmatched junction bases numbered 11, after V lost 3 bases and J lost 3 bases. The CDR3 has 18 amino acids. DNA of the CDR3: TGTGCCAGCAGCCACCCCTCGCGGGGGGGCTTGGACACCGGGGAGCTGTTTTTT. Protein: CASSHPSRGGLDTGELFF.

This clone was seen a handful of times. The V call is TRBV4-1, the J call TRBJ2-5; D is undetermined. Germline lookup yields CDR1 MGHRA and CDR2 YSYEKL. The germline V and J ends were trimmed by 8 bases and 7 bases, with 11 bases remaining between them. The CDR3 contains 11 residues. CDR3 protein: CASVESGTQYF. CDR3 sequence (DNA): TGCGCCAGCGTTGAATCGGGGACCCAGTACTTC.

The chain has TRBV5-8 and TRBJ2-3; no definite D call. Germline V gene data show CDR1 as SGHTS and CDR2 as YDEGEE. CDR3 size: 15 residues. V lost 6 bases to trimming and J lost 3 bases, with 17 bases between them. CDR3 sequence: CASTILTRKTDTQYF. The CDR3 DNA sequence: TGTGCCAGCACCATCCTGACGAGGAAGACAGATACGCAGTATTTT.

As for this clone: The junction departs from the called germline gene at one end, perhaps through a read error. The chain links TRBV6-1 to TRBJ1-1; no clear D gene. This CDR3 contains 13 residues. Per germline, CDR1 MNHNS and CDR2 SASEGT. In nucleotides, the CDR3 is TGTGCCAGCAGAGAAGAGACGAACACTGAAGCTTTCTTT. It yields the protein CASREETNTEAFF.

J is TRBJ1-5 and V is TRBV7-9, with TRBD1 as a possible D gene (5 bases). CDR1 and CDR2 (germline): SEHNR, FQNEAQ (reference sequence). The CDR3 contains 17 residues. With 9 bases removed from V and 0 bases from J, the gap between germline ends came to 21 bases. The CDR3 region is CASSGAFLGNSNQPQHF. CDR3 nucleotides: TGTGCCAGTTCCGGGGCGTTCCTGGGGAATAGCAATCAGCCCCAGCATTTT.

This clone was seen once. The genes are TRBV5-1 and TRBJ1-5; the match to TRBD1 covers 10 bases. The CDR3 consists of 18 residues. V dropped 6 bases and J dropped 2; count of bases not matched to a gene: 14. Germline values: CDR1 SGHRS, CDR2 YFSETQ. The CDR3 coding sequence is TGCGCCAGCACCTTTCCGGGACAGGGGTATGTTGGCAATCAGCCCCAGCATTTT. Translating gives CASTFPGQGYVGNQPQHF. Looking up the rest from reference TRBV5-1 and TRBJ1-5 gives the full variable domain: KAGVTQTPRYLIKTRGQQVTLSCSPISGHRSVSWYQQTPGQGLQFLFEYFSETQRNKGNFPGRFSGRQFSNSRSEMNVSTLELGDSALYLCASTFPGQGYVGNQPQHFGDGTRLSIL.

The genes are TRBV4-1 and TRBJ1-1; D gene unclear. Germline CDR1 reads MGHRA; CDR2 reads YSYEKL. The length of the CDR3 is 13 residues. The V end was cut by 5 bases, the J end by 0 bases, with 7 bases between. The CDR3: CASSTPMNTEAFF. In nucleotides, the CDR3 is TGCGCCAGCAGCACGCCCATGAACACTGAAGCTTTCTTT.

CDR3 DNA: TGTGCCAGCAGTGGACTAGCGGGGGTACAAGAGACCCAGTACTTC. It yields the protein CASSGLAGVQETQYF. The chain couples TRBV2 to TRBJ2-5; 12 positions match TRBD2. V gave up 4 bases and J gave up 2 bases; unmatched junction bases: 2. CDR1 and CDR2 from the germline V gene are SNHLY and FYNNEI. This CDR3 spans 15 amino acids.

The genes are TRBV5-4 and TRBJ1-2; no clear D gene. The V end lost 0 bases, the J end lost 1 base, and 10 bases lay between the germline ends. Germline-derived CDR1 and CDR2 are SGHNT and YYREEE (reference sequence). The CDR3 runs to 15 residues. The CDR3 DNA follows: TGTGCCAGCAGCTTGGCCGGGGAGTTTAACTATGGCTACACCTTC. Its translation is CASSLAGEFNYGYTF.

The chain employs TRBV5-1 and TRBJ2-3; no clear D gene. The germline gives CDR1 SGHRS, CDR2 YFSETQ. Trimming took 0 bases from V and 1 from J, leaving 6 bases between them. This CDR3 comprises 14 residues. The DNA for the CDR3 is TGCGCCAGCAGCTTGGCGCAGGGCACAGATACGCAGTATTTT. This codes for CASSLAQGTDTQYF.

The J gene is TRBJ2-1, the V gene TRBV18, with 7 bases fitting TRBD2. CDR3 length equals 15 residues. V lost 5 bases, J lost 5 bases, and 9 bases stayed unmatched. CDR1 is KGHSH, CDR2 LQKENI, per germline. The CDR3 sequence: CASSAQRGRNNEQFF. The CDR3 DNA reads as TGTGCCAGCTCAGCGCAGCGGGGACGCAACAATGAGCAGTTCTTC.

The chain joins TRBV6-7 to TRBJ2-7, with 7 bases that match TRBD2. TRBV6-7 is an ORF, and what it does is uncertain. V gave up 4 bases and J gave up 6 bases; unmatched junction bases: 0. This CDR3 comprises 11 residues. The CDR3, as DNA: TGTGCCAGCAGTTGGGGGGGCGAGCAGTACTTC. It yields the protein CASSWGGEQYF.